This T cell receptor beta chain was observed in a study of CXCR3-negative and CXCR3-positive naive CD8 T cells. A remark on this clonotype: The antigen remains unidentified.

Study-wide findings and caveats: Both naive subsets, CXCR3-negative and CXCR3-positive, displayed similar TRBV-TRBJ usage, unlike memory cells.

The libraries of TRB cDNA were constructed through 5' RACE using UMI labels. TCRdb reworked the 5' RACE reads into one entry per CDR3 protein, no DNA. This repertoire comprises about 130,000 distinct CDR3 sequences; its ten largest clones make up approximately 0.29%. The germline CDR1 and CDR2 sequences are MNHEY and SVGAGI. The CDR3 totals 16 residues. The source material was naive CXCR3- CD8+ T cells from blood. Subset in this sample: CD45RO-CCR7+CD27+CD95- naive CD8+ T cells lacking CXCR3 (TNR3-). The V call is TRBV6-5, the J call TRBJ2-2; TCRdb returns TRBD1, unconfirmable since there is no DNA. This receptor was obtained from a human donor in good health. Some clones in this sample may be carry-over from other donors' samples. The CDR3 loop is CASSYPTGQGTGELFF.